This T cell receptor beta chain was captured in a study of blood T cell repertoires in COVID-19. Overall study context: The United States, Italy and Spain provided the acute and convalescent COVID-19 samples.

The table came from immunoSEQ multiplex PCR; TCRdb's copy has only in-frame clones and leaves some out. The sample includes 250,000 to 300,000 clones, around 93% of them seen just once. Concerning this clone itself: The sample carries other DNA sequences with the same CDR3.

V was shortened by 2 bases and J by 4 bases, with 9 bases between the two germline ends. Germline CDR1 reads SGDLS; CDR2 reads YYNGEE. The CDR3 spans 13 residues. The sample was PBMCs or T cells enriched from blood (not recorded which). This clonotype originated in a human donor in a cohort exposed to, infected with or recovered from COVID-19 (not recorded which). The donor label of this sample is uncertain. The chain links TRBV9 to TRBJ1-1; D may be TRBD1 (5 bases). CDR3 sequence reads: CASSVGGFTEAFF. CDR3 in DNA: TGTGCCAGCAGCGTCGGGGGATTCACTGAAGCTTTCTTT.